This T cell receptor beta chain stems from a study of human thymus T cells. Per germline, CDR1 SGHAT and CDR2 FQNNGV. V was pared by 1 base and J by 5 bases, with 6 bases of the junction left unmatched. The CDR3 totals 15 residues. Assay used: immunoSEQ multiplex PCR; TCRdb lists only in-frame clones, some missing. The sample holds roughly 77,000 clones, around 95% seen once. The source of the thymus tissue was resections taken during corrective heart surgery. Infants served as donors; they were healthy and Finnish and were having corrective surgery for congenital heart defects. Sample: thymus tissue. This receptor was obtained from a girl under two years old with a congenital heart defect but otherwise immunologically healthy. The J gene is TRBJ1-2, the V gene TRBV11-2, with TRBD1 matching over 8 bases. CDR3 sequence: CASSLGRTGLYGYTF. DNA for the CDR3: TGTGCCAGCAGCTTAGGCAGGACAGGGTTATATGGCTACACCTTC.